Below, 12 T cell receptor beta chains from the same sample are listed, as sequenced in a study of CD8 T cells in ankylosing spondylitis. TCRdb re-called the 5' RACE reads through MiXCR, storing one row per CDR3 protein. The sample lists 300,000 to 400,000 distinct CDR3 sequences; roughly 14% were seen once. The sample taken for sequencing was blood, either unsorted or a sorted T cell fraction (not recorded which). These TCRs come from a male donor with ankylosing spondylitis or in good health (not recorded which).

This clonotype was counted between two and nine times. The V call is TRBV19, the J call TRBJ1-1; D is ambiguous. V was cut by 10 bases and J by 1 base, with 16 bases left in between. Germline V gene sequence: CDR1 LNHDA, CDR2 SQIVND (reference sequence). CDR3 size: 14 residues. CDR3 region: CATSGRRGNTEAFF. As DNA, the CDR3 is TGTGCCACCTCTGGACGTCGGGGGAACACTGAAGCTTTCTTT.

J is TRBJ1-1 and V is TRBV6-1, with D maybe TRBD1 (6 bases). The V gene's germline CDR1 is MNHNS and CDR2 SASEGT. CDR3 size: 13 residues. Between the trimmed V and J ends, which lost 6 bases and 4 bases, there was a span of 12 bases. The CDR3 spells CASSWGPGTEAFF. DNA of the CDR3: TGTGCCAGCAGCTGGGGGCCCGGCACTGAAGCTTTCTTT.

V is TRBV2 and J is TRBJ2-6; no reliable D call. The V gene's germline CDR1 is SNHLY and CDR2 FYNNEI. V lost 2 bases and J lost 0, with 8 bases in between. This CDR3 spans 16 amino acids. CDR3 sequence: CASSESVFSGANVLTF. The CDR3 coding sequence is TGTGCCAGCAGTGAATCCGTTTTCTCTGGGGCCAACGTCCTGACTTTC.

This chain uses TRBV10-3 with TRBJ1-5; D is unresolved. The germline gives CDR1 ENHRY, CDR2 SYGVKD. The CDR3 length is 13 residues. V lost 9 bases and J lost 4, with 13 bases in between. The CDR3 sequence: CAIASAENQPQHF. CDR3 nucleotides: TGTGCCATAGCCTCCGCAGAAAATCAGCCCCAGCATTTT.

The V call is TRBV5-1, the J call TRBJ2-1; 13 positions match TRBD2. The V and J ends lost 4 bases and 9 bases, in that order; junction bases with no gene match: 13. From germline, CDR1 is SGHRS and CDR2 YFSETQ. CDR3 length: 17 amino acids. CDR3 in amino acids: CASSLVLGTSGVGEQFF. The DNA for the CDR3 is TGCGCCAGCAGCCTTGTCCTCGGGACTAGCGGGGTCGGTGAGCAGTTCTTC.

The J gene is TRBJ2-5, the V gene TRBV29-1; D tentatively reads TRBD1 or TRBD2 (5 bases each). Germline V gives CDR1 SQVTM, CDR2 ANQGSEA. The CDR3 is 13 residues long. V was trimmed by 4 bases and J by 7 bases, leaving 16 bases between them. The CDR3 protein is CSVVRTGPGTQYF. Written as DNA, the CDR3 is TGCAGCGTTGTACGGACGGGGCCAGGGACCCAGTACTTC.

In its sample, this clonotype was seen many times. J is TRBJ2-5 and V is TRBV5-1, with no clear D. In germline, CDR1 is SGHRS, CDR2 YFSETQ. The V gene lost 4 bases and the J gene lost 2 bases, with 12 bases spanning the gap. The CDR3 totals 14 residues. The CDR3, as DNA: TGCGCCAGCAGCCCCGGCTGGCCTCAAGAGACCCAGTACTTC. It specifies CASSPGWPQETQYF. The whole variable domain, remainder taken from reference TRBV5-1 and TRBJ2-5, is KAGVTQTPRYLIKTRGQQVTLSCSPISGHRSVSWYQQTPGQGLQFLFEYFSETQRNKGNFPGRFSGRQFSNSRSEMNVSTLELGDSALYLCASSPGWPQETQYFGPGTRLLVL.

This chain connects TRBV5-6 to TRBJ2-7, with D possibly matching TRBD2 (5 bases). Germline V gene data show CDR1 as SGHDT and CDR2 as YYEEEE. Trimming took off 0 bases at V and 6 bases at J, with 13 bases between the two ends. This CDR3 is 14 amino acids long. The CDR3 DNA reads as TGTGCCAGCAGCTTGGGACGGAGGCCTTCCGAGCAGTACTTC. Translation: CASSLGRRPSEQYF.

The sample holds many counts of this clonotype. This chain links TRBV6-4 with TRBJ2-1; no clear D gene. Germline V gene sequence: CDR1 MRHNA, CDR2 SNTAGT. The CDR3 runs to 12 residues. The germline V and J ends were trimmed by 2 bases and 6 bases, with 5 bases remaining between them. The CDR3 DNA follows: TGTGCCAGCAGTGACCCATCCAATGAGCAGTTCTTC. Translating it yields CASSDPSNEQFF.

The chain couples TRBV4-1 to TRBJ2-2; D is perhaps TRBD1 (5 bases). The CDR3 runs to 14 residues. Germline V gene sequence: CDR1 MGHRA, CDR2 YSYEKL. V was trimmed by 4 bases and J by 2 bases, leaving 8 bases between them. In DNA, the CDR3 is TGCGCCAGCAGCCGCGACAGTAACACCGGGGAGCTGTTTTTT. This sequence encodes CASSRDSNTGELFF.

V is TRBV5-1 and J is TRBJ2-7, with 9 bases lining up with TRBD1. Germline trimming cut 6 bases from V and 1 base from J; bases unmatched to any gene: 5. From germline, CDR1 is SGHRS and CDR2 YFSETQ. This CDR3 has 14 residues. CDR3 nucleotide sequence: TGCGCCAGCACTTCCGGGACAGGGTCCTACGAGCAGTACTTC. The encoded protein is CASTSGTGSYEQYF.

V gene TRBV5-6 combines with J gene TRBJ1-2; a possible D gene is TRBD1 (5 bases). The CDR3 has 14 residues. Trimming took 4 bases from V and 0 from J, leaving 10 bases between them. CDR1 and CDR2 (germline): SGHDT, YYEEEE. The CDR3 DNA reads as TGTGCCAGCAGCCGCAAAGGGGCTAACTATGGCTACACCTTC. It is translated as CASSRKGANYGYTF.